The sequence of this T cell receptor (beta chain) was determined in a study of PD-1 blockade in classical Hodgkin lymphoma. Study observations and caveats: It was reported that newly diagnosed patients had less baseline TCR diversity than healthy donors. Baseline diversity was lower in partial responders and progressors than complete responders. With CD4+ cells, TCR diversity rose significantly by C4D1, but not with CD8+ cells. Still unresolved is the cause of the repertoire differences, which may be disease activity or prior therapy.

On this clone: Antigen specificity is unknown.

Time point noted: cycle 4 day 1 (C4D1), after 6 weeks of nivolumab. In every patient, relapse followed autologous stem cell transplantation, while exposure to brentuximab vedotin differed. This CDR3 spans 13 amino acids. Trimming shortened V by 2 bases and J by 4 bases, and 9 bases separated the two germline ends. In germline, CDR1 is MDHEN, CDR2 SYDVKM. The assay was immunoSEQ multiplex PCR, and TCRdb's table has in-frame clones only and misses some. The sample has some 52,000 clones, roughly 86% seen once; the top ten hold 6% to 7.5%. The V call is TRBV28, the J call TRBJ2-7; no clear D. The sample was peripheral blood mononuclear cells (PBMCs), taken before the fourth cycle of nivolumab. The receptor was derived from a human donor with classical Hodgkin lymphoma. CDR3 bases: TGTGCCAGCAGTTTAGGGAACGGGTACGAGCAGTACTTC. It codes for CASSLGNGYEQYF.